These 6 T cell receptor beta chains originate from one sample sequenced in a study of CXCR4 blockade with PD-1 therapy in pancreatic cancer. Profiling relied on immunoSEQ multiplex PCR, and the TCRdb table lists in-frame clones only, not all of them. The sample lists about 17,000 clones, about 72% occurring once. The sample comprised tumor tissue. Receptors were obtained from a human donor with pancreatic ductal adenocarcinoma.

The CDR3 is CATSPRGGRLYNEQFF. Here the CDR3 DNA reads TGTGCCACCAGCCCTAGGGGCGGGAGGCTCTACAATGAGCAGTTCTTC. V gene TRBV15 combines with J gene TRBJ2-1; 8 nucleotides line up with TRBD2. Germline trimming cut 5 bases from V and 3 bases from J; bases unmatched to any gene: 9. This CDR3 contains 16 residues. Per germline, CDR1 LNHNV and CDR2 YYDKDF (reference sequence).

The chain carries TRBV19 and TRBJ1-2; D gene unclear. Trimming stripped 3 bases from V and 8 bases from J, with 7 bases between. The CDR3 contains 11 residues. CDR1 is LNHDA and CDR2 is SQIVND in the germline V gene (reference sequence). This CDR3 reads CASSMTRGYTF. DNA of the CDR3: TGTGCCAGTAGTATGACAAGAGGCTACACCTTC.

V gene TRBV19 combines with J gene TRBJ2-7; possibly TRBD1 for D (6 bases). Germline lookup yields CDR1 LNHDA and CDR2 SQIVND (reference sequence). CDR3 length: 15 residues. The V and J ends lost 3 bases and 6 bases respectively, with 18 bases between them. The CDR3 sequence: CASSISHHGRGEQYF. In DNA, the CDR3 is TGTGCCAGTAGTATCTCACACCACGGCAGGGGCGAGCAGTACTTC.

The sample holds one count of this clone. The chain uses TRBV7-7 and TRBJ2-2, with TRBD2 matching over 9 bases. V dropped 8 bases and J dropped 2; count of bases not matched to a gene: 9. The CDR3 is 16 amino acids. CDR1 SSHAT and CDR2 FNYEAQ come from the germline V gene (reference sequence). As DNA, the CDR3 is TGTGCCAGCGTAGACTGGCTAGCGGGAAACACCGGGGAGCTGTTTTTT. It is translated as CASVDWLAGNTGELFF.

This chain connects TRBV29-1 to TRBJ2-3; 7 bases are shared with TRBD1. CDR1 SQVTM and CDR2 ANQGSEA come from the germline V gene. The CDR3 loop spans 15 amino acids. The J segment lost 3 bases and the V segment lost 6 bases, leaving 12 bases of the junction unmatched. CDR3 sequence: CSVRALPGQTDTQYF. The DNA for the CDR3 is TGCAGCGTGCGAGCTCTACCGGGACAGACAGATACGCAGTATTTT.

This clone was observed a few times. The chain joins TRBV18 to TRBJ1-5; D gene unclear. Trimming removed 6 bases from V and 0 bases from J, with 12 bases in between. Germline lookup yields CDR1 KGHSH and CDR2 LQKENI. CDR3 length: 15 residues. CDR3 in DNA: TGTGCCAGCTCTTTTGGGGTCAATAGCAATCAGCCCCAGCATTTT. Amino acid sequence: CASSFGVNSNQPQHF. The variable domain in full, completed from reference TRBV18 and TRBJ1-5, reads NAGVMQNPRHLVRRRGQEARLRCSPMKGHSHVYWYRQLPEEGLKFMVYLQKENIIDESGMPKERFSAEFPKEGPSILRIQQVVRGDSAAYFCASSFGVNSNQPQHFGDGTRLSIL.